The 9 T cell receptor beta chains presented below share a single source sample, sequenced in a study of T cells in Graves' hyperthyroidism and ophthalmopathy. It was RNA transcripts that yielded the amplified TCR beta CDR3 regions. Carried out on the TCR CDR3, a first-round RT-PCR used the HTBI primer set. From the multiplex PCR reads, TCRdb called clonotypes with MiXCR, one entry per CDR3 protein. The sample carries about 400,000 distinct CDR3 sequences, around 15% recorded once. The sequencing input was blood. These receptors all come from a man aged 50 to 60 with Graves' ophthalmopathy.

This chain links TRBV29-1 with TRBJ1-1; no firm D call. The CDR3 covers 14 residues. With 0 bases removed from V and 4 bases from J, the gap between germline ends came to 12 bases. CDR1 is SQVTM and CDR2 is ANQGSEA in the germline V gene. Here the CDR3 reads CSVEERKGGTEAFF. In nucleotides, the CDR3 is TGCAGCGTTGAAGAGAGGAAGGGCGGCACTGAAGCTTTCTTT. The variable domain in full, with the rest retrieved from reference TRBV29-1 and TRBJ1-1, is SAVISQKPSRDICQRGTSLTIQCQVDSQVTMMFWYRQQPGQSLTLIATANQGSEATYESGFVIDKFPISRPNLTFSTLTVSNMSPEDSSIYLCSVEERKGGTEAFFGQGTRLTVV.

This clonotype was picked up many times. The chain employs TRBV12-3 or TRBV12-4 and TRBJ2-1; TRBD2 aligns across 8 bases. The V segment lost 3 bases and the J segment 7 bases; nucleotides outside the gene matches: 5. This CDR3 contains 14 residues. The CDR3 loop reads CASSLRGLDNEQFF. CDR3 DNA: TGTGCCAGCAGTTTGAGGGGACTAGATAATGAGCAGTTCTTC.

This chain joins TRBV19 and TRBJ2-7; TRBD2 matches at 9 bases. Trimming cost V 5 bases and J 3 bases; bases outside gene matches: 5. Germline CDR1 LNHDA, CDR2 SQIVND (reference sequence). This CDR3 contains 14 residues. CDR3 loop: CASSGGRALYEQYF. The CDR3 DNA follows: TGTGCCAGTAGTGGCGGGAGGGCCCTCTACGAGCAGTACTTC.

In this sample, this clonotype turned up a few times. The J gene is TRBJ2-5, the V gene TRBV20-1; D gene unclear. The length of the CDR3 is 14 residues. Germline V gene lookup returns CDR1 DFQATT and CDR2 SNEGSKA (reference sequence). V was clipped by 0 bases and J by 3 bases, with 11 bases between them. In DNA form, the CDR3 reads TGCAGTGCTAGAGAAGGGTATGAGGAAGAGACCCAGTACTTC. This translates into CSAREGYEEETQYF.

The V and J genes are TRBV9 and TRBJ2-3; 8 positions agree with TRBD1. This CDR3 spans 14 amino acids. V trimming: 4 bases; J trimming: 6 bases; junction bases outside the gene matches: 7. Germline V gene sequence: CDR1 SGDLS, CDR2 YYNGEE. DNA of the CDR3: TGTGCCAGCAGCAACAGGGGGAGGTTGGATACGCAGTATTTT. This gives the protein CASSNRGRLDTQYF. Together with reference TRBV9 and TRBJ2-3, the CDR3 gives the full variable domain: DSGVTQTPKHLITATGQRVTLRCSPRSGDLSVYWYQQSLDQGLQFLIQYYNGEERAKGNILERFSAQQFPDLHSELNLSSLELGDSALYFCASSNRGRLDTQYFGPGTRLTVL.

A few counts support this clonotype. J is TRBJ1-3 and V is TRBV20-1; D ambiguous. The germline V gene has CDR1 DFQATT and CDR2 SNEGSKA (reference sequence). The ends were cut back, 3 bases at V and 0 bases at J, with 18 bases in the middle. The CDR3 has 17 residues. The CDR3 nucleotides read TGCAGTGCTAGTCAAATGGGTTCCCTTATCTCTGGAAACACCATATATTTT. Its protein is CSASQMGSLISGNTIYF.

This clonotype was recorded many times. The V gene is TRBV11-2, the J gene TRBJ2-1; D uncertain. The CDR3 runs 17 residues. Trimming stripped 1 base from V and 4 bases from J, with 17 bases between. Germline V gene data show CDR1 as SGHAT and CDR2 as FQNNGV. The CDR3, as DNA: TGTGCCAGCAGCTTAGGCCAAGGTTCTCTTTCTTACAATGAGCAGTTCTTC. Its protein product is CASSLGQGSLSYNEQFF. The complete variable domain, with remaining parts taken from reference TRBV11-2 and TRBJ2-1, reads EAGVAQSPRYKIIEKRQSVAFWCNPISGHATLYWYQQILGQGPKLLIQFQNNGVVDDSQLPKDRFSAERLKGVDSTLKIQPAKLEDSAVYLCASSLGQGSLSYNEQFFGPGTRLTVL.

This clonotype was picked up many times. The chain links TRBV20-1 to TRBJ2-3, with 11 nucleotides matching TRBD2. V shed 0 bases, J shed 4 bases, and the junction held 9 bases outside the gene matches. Germline V gene sequence: CDR1 DFQATT, CDR2 SNEGSKA (reference sequence). CDR3 length equals 17 residues. CDR3 bases: TGCAGTGCTAGAGACGCCTCTAGCGGGAGGAGCGCAGATACGCAGTATTTT. It specifies CSARDASSGRSADTQYF.

This clonotype has ten or more counts. The chain employs TRBV20-1 and TRBJ2-3, with D uncertain. CDR3 size: 14 residues. Deletions cut 6 bases from V and 0 bases from J, with 13 bases between. In germline, CDR1 is DFQATT, CDR2 SNEGSKA (reference sequence). CDR3 in DNA: TGCAGTGCCCCCGACCAGAAAAGCACAGATACGCAGTATTTT. Amino acid sequence: CSAPDQKSTDTQYF.